This T cell receptor (beta chain) was sequenced for a study of OX40 agonist ivuxolimab in advanced cancers. Study summary: Dose-escalation patients' cancers were hepatocellular carcinoma, melanoma, renal cell or head and neck cancer. Averaging about 60 years in age, with a range of roughly 23 to 80, the cohort was approximately 83% male.

Here immunoSEQ multiplex PCR was the method, and the copy in TCRdb shows in-frame clones only, minus some. The sample gives tens of thousands of clones, 80% to 90% of which show up once; about 6% is in the top ten. The TCR comes from an adult with an advanced solid tumor such as melanoma, head and neck, liver or kidney cancer. This specimen was CD4+ or CD8+ T cells sorted from blood, taken in a trial of the OX40 agonist ivuxolimab.

The CDR3 reads CASSQLAGGPNEQFF. For the CDR3, the DNA is TGCGCCAGCAGCCAACTAGCGGGAGGGCCAAATGAGCAGTTCTTC. The genes are TRBV4-1 and TRBJ2-1; 12 nucleotides align to TRBD2. V lost 2 bases to trimming and J lost 7 bases; unmatched junction nucleotides: 3. CDR3 length equals 15 residues. Germline assignment: CDR1 MGHRA and CDR2 YSYEKL.